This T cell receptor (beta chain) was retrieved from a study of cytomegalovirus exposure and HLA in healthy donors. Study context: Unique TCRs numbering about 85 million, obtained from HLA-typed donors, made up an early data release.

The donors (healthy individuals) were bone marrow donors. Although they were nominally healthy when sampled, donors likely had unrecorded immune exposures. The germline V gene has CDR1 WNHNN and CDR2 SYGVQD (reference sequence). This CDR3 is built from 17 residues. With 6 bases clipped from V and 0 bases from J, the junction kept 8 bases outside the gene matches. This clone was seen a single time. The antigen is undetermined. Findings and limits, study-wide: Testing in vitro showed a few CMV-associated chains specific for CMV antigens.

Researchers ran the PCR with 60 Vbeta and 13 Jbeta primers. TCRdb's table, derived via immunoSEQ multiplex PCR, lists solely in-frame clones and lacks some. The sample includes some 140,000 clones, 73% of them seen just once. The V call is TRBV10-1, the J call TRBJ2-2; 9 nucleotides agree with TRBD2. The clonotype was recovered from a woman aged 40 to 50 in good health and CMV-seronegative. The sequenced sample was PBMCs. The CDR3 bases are TGCGCCAGCAGGGGGAGGGCGGGGGGGCCGAACACCGGGGAGCTGTTTTTT. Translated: CASRGRAGGPNTGELFF.